This T cell receptor beta chain came from a study of somatic mutations in cytotoxic T cells in rheumatoid arthritis. Overall study results and limits: No antigen targets were known for the expanded CD8+ clones.

Clones were sequenced by immunoSEQ multiplex PCR, and TCRdb holds only the in-frame ones, with some missing. In the table there are under 7,500 clones, 85% to 90% of which are singletons. To note about this clone: As yet, its antigen is unknown.

With 0 bases clipped from V and 8 bases from J, the junction kept 14 bases outside the gene matches. Germline-derived CDR1 and CDR2 are LGHNA and YNFKEQ. This CDR3 comprises 18 residues. What was sequenced was CD8+ T cells sorted from blood. The J gene is TRBJ1-4, the V gene TRBV4-2, with 8 bases lining up with TRBD1. This clonotype was obtained from a woman in her 70s with rheumatoid arthritis. As DNA, the CDR3 is TGTGCCAGCAGCCAAGATCTGATTCTAGGGACAGGAATCGAAAAACTGTTTTTT. It encodes CASSQDLILGTGIEKLFF.